A single sample is the source of the 20 T cell receptor beta chains below, sequenced in a study of T-cell reconstitution after alpha-beta-depleted transplantation in children. Preparation of the TCRbeta library was carried out with unique molecular identifiers. TCRdb recomputed calls from the PCR reads with MiXCR, one row per CDR3 protein. The table has a few hundred thousand distinct CDR3 sequences, 10% to 15% seen once; the top ten hold roughly 4.5%. Material: PBMCs, obtained from the stem cell graft. All receptors come from a human donor who donated a stem cell graft to a child with Fanconi anemia.

The sample holds many counts of this clonotype. The chain has TRBV4-2 and TRBJ2-1; D unresolved. Deletions cut 0 bases from V and 8 bases from J, with 11 bases between. This CDR3 is 14 amino acids long. Per the germline V gene, CDR1 is LGHNA and CDR2 is YNFKEQ. The CDR3: CASSQEFNPDEQFF. The CDR3 bases are TGTGCCAGCAGCCAAGAATTTAACCCGGATGAGCAGTTCTTC.

The chain employs TRBV6-5 and TRBJ1-1; D is unresolved. Trimming stripped 0 bases from V and 5 bases from J, with 13 bases between. The length of the CDR3 is 15 residues. The germline V gene encodes CDR1 MNHEY and CDR2 SVGAGI. CDR3: CASSYSMAAGTEAFF. The CDR3, as DNA: TGTGCCAGCAGTTACTCGATGGCGGCGGGGACTGAAGCTTTCTTT.

This clonotype was detected a few times. The chain couples TRBV5-1 to TRBJ1-1; D gene ambiguous. In germline, CDR1 is SGHRS, CDR2 YFSETQ. Trimming cost V 3 bases and J 1 base, with 10 bases left between them. The CDR3 is 14 residues long. CDR3 nucleotides: TGCGCCAGCAGCTCCGGACCTCCGAACACTGAAGCTTTCTTT. Translating it yields CASSSGPPNTEAFF.

There are many counts of this clonotype. This rearrangement joins TRBV6-5 to TRBJ2-7, with 10 positions matching TRBD1. CDR1 and CDR2 (germline): MNHEY, SVGAGI. The CDR3 loop spans 15 amino acids. The V and J ends lost 6 bases and 4 bases, in that order; junction bases with no gene match: 9. DNA of the CDR3: TGTGCCAGCAGGTACCGGGACAGGGGTTTTTACGAGCAGTACTTC. Translating it yields CASRYRDRGFYEQYF.

This chain joins TRBV19 and TRBJ1-2; D may be TRBD1 (5 bases). V was trimmed by 6 bases and J by 3 bases, leaving 11 bases between them. This CDR3 has 13 amino acids. In germline, CDR1 is LNHDA, CDR2 SQIVND (reference sequence). CDR3 sequence: CASRPGQYYGYTF. For the CDR3, the DNA is TGTGCCAGTAGGCCGGGGCAATACTATGGCTACACCTTC.

The chain has TRBV29-1 and TRBJ2-1, with D maybe TRBD1 (5 bases). V was shortened by 4 bases and J by 8 bases, with 9 bases between the two germline ends. The CDR3 loop spans 11 amino acids. CDR1 is SQVTM and CDR2 is ANQGSEA in the germline V gene. The CDR3 reads CSVARVDEQFF. In DNA, the CDR3 is TGCAGCGTTGCCAGGGTGGATGAGCAGTTCTTC.

This clonotype was picked up many times. The chain has TRBV5-4 and TRBJ2-2; TRBD2 might be the D (5 bases). The CDR3 length is 15 residues. CDR1 and CDR2 (germline): SGHNT, YYREEE (reference sequence). V was pared by 0 bases and J by 1 base, with 7 bases between. The CDR3 loop reads CASSLGAGNTGELFF. The CDR3 region has the DNA TGTGCCAGCAGCTTGGGTGCGGGGAACACCGGGGAGCTGTTTTTT.

In the case of this clonotype: Being one base from a much bigger clone, this may be a read error. The gene calls are TRBV5-5 and TRBJ2-1; either TRBD1 or TRBD2 may fit D (5 bases each). Germline V gives CDR1 SGHKS, CDR2 YYEKEE (reference sequence). The CDR3 length is 16 residues. V gave up 6 bases and J gave up 14 bases, with 30 bases separating them. CDR3 DNA sequence: TGTGCCAGCACCAACTTTCAGGGATTGGGGCAATGGGAGAAGTTCTTC. This sequence encodes CASTNFQGLGQWEKFF. Full variable domain (missing parts from reference TRBV5-5 and TRBJ2-1): DAGVTQSPTHLIKTRGQQVTLRCSPISGHKSVSWYQQVLGQGPQFIFQYYEKEERGRGNFPDRFSARQFPNYSSELNVNALLLGDSALYLCASTNFQGLGQWEKFFGPGTRLTVL.

This chain's CDR3 is CSARNSGEDTQYF. CDR3 coding DNA: TGCAGTGCTAGGAATAGCGGGGAAGATACGCAGTATTTT. V is TRBV20-1 and J is TRBJ2-3; 8 nucleotides agree with TRBD2. CDR3 length: 13 amino acids. CDR1 and CDR2 (germline): DFQATT, SNEGSKA (reference sequence). V was clipped by 3 bases and J by 5 bases; unmatched bases: 4.

This clonotype was counted between two and nine times. The chain recombines TRBV28 with TRBJ1-2; no clear D. V gave up 3 bases and J gave up 0 bases, with 17 bases separating them. This CDR3 has 17 amino acids. In germline, CDR1 is MDHEN, CDR2 SYDVKM. CDR3 coding DNA: TGTGCCAGCAGTTTGGGTACAATGCTAGGTCCTAACTATGGCTACACCTTC. This gives the protein CASSLGTMLGPNYGYTF.

This clonotype was picked up a small number of times. This chain connects TRBV11-1 to TRBJ2-6; 11 bases are a match to TRBD2. The CDR3 extends over 20 amino acids. Trimming cost V 6 bases and J 0 bases; bases outside gene matches: 13. Germline assignment: CDR1 SGHAT and CDR2 FQDESV (reference sequence). The CDR3, as DNA: TGTGCCAGCAGTGGAGGGGCTAGCGGGGGGTCCTTCTCTGGGGCCAACGTCCTGACTTTC. Translated, it gives CASSGGASGGSFSGANVLTF.

The chain is built from TRBV4-1 and TRBJ2-7; possible D gene TRBD2, 6 bases. CDR1 is MGHRA, CDR2 YSYEKL, per germline. The V end was cut by 0 bases, the J end by 2 bases, with 8 bases between. This CDR3 spans 14 amino acids. CDR3 DNA: TGCGCCAGCAGCCAAGAGCCGGGGGCCTACGAGCAGTACTTC. Encoded protein: CASSQEPGAYEQYF.

This rearrangement joins TRBV12-3 or TRBV12-4 to TRBJ1-6; TRBD1 aligns across 8 bases. V gave up 3 bases and J gave up 10 bases; unmatched junction bases: 8. The CDR3 has 15 residues. CDR3 sequence: CASSLTRGLGSPLHF. CDR3 sequence (DNA): TGTGCCAGCAGTTTGACCAGGGGGCTGGGCTCACCCCTCCACTTT.

The gene calls are TRBV5-6 and TRBJ2-2, with D uncertain. The ends were cut back, 1 base at V and 1 base at J, with 11 bases in the middle. This CDR3 has 16 residues. Germline CDR1 reads SGHDT; CDR2 reads YYEEEE. CDR3 coding DNA: TGTGCCAGCAGCTTGTTTTCTGCAAGGAACACCGGGGAGCTGTTTTTT. It codes for CASSLFSARNTGELFF.

This clonotype came up many times. The chain joins TRBV4-3 to TRBJ1-2; perhaps TRBD1 as D (6 bases). Trimming stripped 2 bases from V and 8 bases from J, with 15 bases between. The CDR3 consists of 14 residues. The germline gives CDR1 LGHNA, CDR2 YSLEER. The CDR3 nucleotides are TGCGCCAGCAGCCAACGCACAGGGTTCGGAGGCTACACCTTC. Protein: CASSQRTGFGGYTF.

The table lists this clonotype with many counts. The chain joins TRBV24-1 to TRBJ2-2; D unclear. The CDR3 contains 16 residues. Germline assignment: CDR1 KGHDR and CDR2 SFDVKD. Deletions cut 1 base from V and 1 base from J, with 9 bases between. CDR3 in amino acids: CATSDFGAGNTGELFF. The CDR3 nucleotides read TGTGCCACCAGTGATTTCGGCGCAGGGAACACCGGGGAGCTGTTTTTT.

Many counts were recorded for this clonotype. This chain links TRBV18 with TRBJ2-5, with TRBD1 as a possible D gene (7 bases). V lost 0 bases and J lost 4, with 12 bases in between. This CDR3 has 15 residues. Germline assignment: CDR1 KGHSH and CDR2 LQKENI. The CDR3 sequence is CASSPPAGGGETQYF. The CDR3 bases are TGTGCCAGCTCACCACCGGCAGGGGGAGGAGAGACCCAGTACTTC.

This rearrangement joins TRBV7-6 to TRBJ2-1; D ambiguous. V lost 5 bases and J 0 bases, leaving 17 bases between the germline ends. This CDR3 is 17 amino acids long. Germline V gives CDR1 SGHVS, CDR2 FNYEAQ. The CDR3 DNA is TGTGCCAGCAGCAACCCCCCCGGGCGAAGCTCCTACAATGAGCAGTTCTTC. Translation gives CASSNPPGRSSYNEQFF.

In this sample, this clonotype turned up a few times. This sequence joins TRBV28 and TRBJ2-2; TRBD1 is a possible D gene (5 bases). Germline CDR1 and CDR2: MDHEN and SYDVKM. The V end was cut by 6 bases, the J end by 3 bases, with 20 bases between. The CDR3 is 17 residues long. CDR3 nucleotides: TGTGCCAGCAGCCCGCCGAGGTGGGGCACCTACACCGGGGAGCTGTTTTTT. It encodes CASSPPRWGTYTGELFF.

This clonotype occurred many times. The chain employs TRBV2 and TRBJ1-1, with 11 bases aligning to TRBD1. The CDR3 is 13 residues long. Germline CDR1 is SNHLY and CDR2 is FYNNEI. V gave up 8 bases and J gave up 5 bases; unmatched junction bases: 4. CDR3: CASSGTGGTEAFF. The CDR3 nucleotides are TGTGCCAGCTCTGGGACAGGGGGTACTGAAGCTTTCTTT.